These 16 T cell receptor beta chains were sequenced from one sample in a study of response to subunit inactivated influenza vaccine. TCRdb recomputed calls from the RT-PCR reads with MiXCR, one row per CDR3 protein. The table lists about 530,000 distinct CDR3 sequences, 10% to 15% of them singletons. Sequences were derived from PBMCs from blood, sampled more than 35 days after vaccination. These receptors came from a middle-aged man who received an inactivated influenza vaccine.

V is TRBV29-1 and J is TRBJ2-7, with 7 nucleotides matching TRBD1. V dropped 4 bases and J dropped 3; count of bases not matched to a gene: 9. CDR3 size: 14 residues. The germline V gene encodes CDR1 SQVTM and CDR2 ANQGSEA. Here the CDR3 DNA reads TGCAGCGTTGGAGGGGGCGAGTTTTACTACGAGCAGTACTTC. Amino acids: CSVGGGEFYYEQYF.

J is TRBJ1-6 and V is TRBV10-3; no reliable D call. Germline CDR1 and CDR2: ENHRY and SYGVKD. The CDR3 length is 17 residues. Trimming shortened V by 0 bases and J by 4 bases, and 13 bases separated the two germline ends. The CDR3 nucleotides read TGTGCCATCAGTGAGTCTGGTGGCAGTTTATATAATTCACCCCTCCACTTT. Protein product: CAISESGGSLYNSPLHF.

This clonotype was observed many times. V gene TRBV12-3 or TRBV12-4 combines with J gene TRBJ2-1; the match to TRBD2 covers 12 bases. The CDR3 runs to 15 residues. V dropped 6 bases and J dropped 8; count of bases not matched to a gene: 8. In nucleotides, the CDR3 is TGTGCCAGCAGGACCGGGACTAGCGGGTGGGATGAGCAGTTCTTC. Encoded protein: CASRTGTSGWDEQFF.

The table lists this clonotype with a few counts. This chain joins TRBV12-3 or TRBV12-4 and TRBJ2-2, with D uncertain. The V and J ends lost 6 bases and 6 bases respectively, with 8 bases between them. The CDR3 loop spans 12 amino acids. The CDR3 DNA follows: TGTGCCAGCAGCCGGACCTCCGGGGAGCTGTTTTTT. Residues: CASSRTSGELFF.

This clonotype was counted a few times. This chain uses TRBV5-1 with TRBJ2-1; 10 nucleotides align to TRBD1. The V segment lost 3 bases and the J segment 14 bases; nucleotides outside the gene matches: 8. The CDR3 spans 13 residues. Germline assignment: CDR1 SGHRS and CDR2 YFSETQ. This CDR3 reads CASSYPEDRGKFF. The CDR3 DNA reads TGCGCCAGCAGCTACCCAGAGGACAGGGGGAAGTTCTTC. The whole variable domain, filled in from reference TRBV5-1 and TRBJ2-1, reads KAGVTQTPRYLIKTRGQQVTLSCSPISGHRSVSWYQQTPGQGLQFLFEYFSETQRNKGNFPGRFSGRQFSNSRSEMNVSTLELGDSALYLCASSYPEDRGKFFGPGTRLTVL.

Ten or more counts support this clonotype. The chain recombines TRBV28 with TRBJ2-5; 13 nucleotides align to TRBD2. The germline V gene has CDR1 MDHEN and CDR2 SYDVKM. The CDR3 is 16 amino acids. Trimming at V came to 0 bases and at J to 4 bases, leaving 2 bases not matched to a gene. This chain's CDR3 is CASSLWRLAGGETQYF. The DNA for the CDR3 is TGTGCCAGCAGTTTATGGAGACTAGCGGGGGGAGAGACCCAGTACTTC.

The rearrangement links TRBV6-1 to TRBJ2-3; 8 bases line up with TRBD2. After removal of 11 bases from V and 2 bases from J, the junction contained 12 bases not matched to a gene. The length of the CDR3 is 15 residues. Germline-derived CDR1 and CDR2 are MNHNS and SASEGT. The CDR3 bases are TGTGCCTCCTCGGGAGGGGGGCTCTTCACAGATACGCAGTATTTT. It yields the protein CASSGGGLFTDTQYF.

Concerning this clonotype: At one of its ends the junction is not consistent with the germline gene, which may arise from a read error. The chain uses TRBV20-1 and TRBJ1-5; D is undetermined. From germline, CDR1 is DFQATT and CDR2 SNEGSKA (reference sequence). This CDR3 is built from 14 residues. CDR3 region: CSARDIGSNQPQHF. As DNA, the CDR3 is TGCAGTGCAAGAGATATTGGTAGCAATCAGCCCCAGCATTTT.

This clonotype was picked up a small number of times. The rearrangement links TRBV5-1 to TRBJ2-7; 8 positions match TRBD1. Germline loops: CDR1 SGHRS, CDR2 YFSETQ. V shed 3 bases, J shed 6 bases, and the junction held 8 bases outside the gene matches. CDR3 length: 14 residues. The CDR3 DNA reads as TGCGCCAGCAGCTCCGGGACAGGTAGAACCGAGCAGTACTTC. Protein product: CASSSGTGRTEQYF.

This clonotype was counted ten times or more. V is TRBV15 and J is TRBJ2-2; 8 bases match TRBD2. Germline lookup yields CDR1 LNHNV and CDR2 YYDKDF (reference sequence). The length of the CDR3 is 17 residues. V was clipped by 5 bases and J by 7 bases; unmatched bases: 15. DNA for the CDR3: TGTGCCACCAGCCTAGGAGTTGGCGGGGGGAAAGGCGGGGAGCTGTTTTTT. Translation gives CATSLGVGGGKGGELFF.

In regard to this clonotype: A much larger clonotype is one base distant, so this may be a read error. V gene TRBV7-9 combines with J gene TRBJ2-2; D is uncertain. CDR1 is SEHNR and CDR2 is FQNEAQ in the germline V gene (reference sequence). This CDR3 region has 13 residues. The CDR3 loop is CAGSAVLSGELFF. In DNA form, the CDR3 reads TGTGCCGGCAGCGCGGTATTATCCGGGGAGCTGTTTTTT.

This clonotype was detected once. This chain uses TRBV7-6 with TRBJ2-2, with D perhaps being TRBD1 or TRBD2 (5 bases each). Germline CDR1 SGHVS, CDR2 FNYEAQ. Trimming removed 6 bases from V and 5 bases from J, with 13 bases in between. The CDR3 loop spans 14 amino acids. The DNA for the CDR3 is TGTGCCAGCAGTCACCTGTGGGGGACCGGGGAGCTGTTTTTT. Translating it yields CASSHLWGTGELFF. Filled out from reference TRBV7-6 and TRBJ2-2, the complete variable domain reads GAGVSQSPRYKVTKRGQDVALRCDPISGHVSLYWYRQALGQGPEFLTYFNYEAQQDKSGLPNDRFSAERPEGSISTLTIQRTEQRDSAMYRCASSHLWGTGELFFGEGSRLTVL.

In its sample, this clonotype was seen a few times. The chain couples TRBV29-1 to TRBJ2-5, with D unresolved. The V end lost 8 bases, the J end lost 5 bases, and 15 bases lay between the germline ends. The germline V gene encodes CDR1 SQVTM and CDR2 ANQGSEA. The CDR3 is made up of 12 amino acids. DNA of the CDR3: TGCAGCTCTAGAGCTCGTGGTGAGACCCAGTACTTC. This encodes CSSRARGETQYF.

This clonotype was counted many times. This chain uses TRBV29-1 with TRBJ2-1; tentative D call: TRBD2 (6 bases). With 4 bases removed from V and 3 bases from J, the gap between germline ends came to 13 bases. The V gene's germline CDR1 is SQVTM and CDR2 ANQGSEA. The CDR3 spans 14 residues. The CDR3 is CSVGGGTSYNEQFF. The CDR3 DNA is TGCAGCGTTGGCGGCGGGACGAGCTACAATGAGCAGTTCTTC.

The sample holds many counts of this clonotype. The V call is TRBV4-2, the J call TRBJ1-1; no clear D gene. The CDR3 loop spans 16 amino acids. Germline values: CDR1 LGHNA, CDR2 YNFKEQ. Trimming cost V 0 bases and J 4 bases, with 15 bases left between them. For the CDR3, the DNA is TGTGCCAGCAGCCAAGAAGCGGGTTCGGGGTCCACTGAAGCTTTCTTT. Translated: CASSQEAGSGSTEAFF.

This clonotype was seen repeatedly, ten times or more. The rearrangement uses TRBV12-3 or TRBV12-4 and TRBJ2-3; TRBD2 matches at 7 bases. The J segment lost 0 bases and the V segment lost 8 bases, leaving 8 bases of the junction unmatched. This CDR3 has 15 amino acids. CDR3 DNA sequence: TGTGCCAGCCTTAGGGGAGCGGGAAGCACAGATACGCAGTATTTT. Residues: CASLRGAGSTDTQYF.